These T cell receptor beta chains were read from a single sample in a study of CD8 T cells in Susac syndrome. TCRdb reprocessed the immunoSEQ multiplex PCR reads via MiXCR and lists one record per CDR3 protein. Among 400,000 to 550,000 distinct CDR3 sequences listed, 85% to 90% were seen once. Sequencing was carried out using CD8+ T cells from PBMCs. The receptors shown here come from a human donor with multiple sclerosis. CDR3s include the opening cysteine and the closing phenylalanine or tryptophan. A D gene is named only where the DNA matches it firmly. Only part of the rows carry a size: once, few, many, or a class if the clone is expanded.

clone size | D gene | J gene | V gene | CDR3 protein | CDR3 DNA
- | - | TRBJ1-1 | TRBV28 | CASSLGPTANTEAFF | TGTGCCAGCAGTTTGGGCCCGACAGCGAACACTGAAGCTTTCTTT
once | - | TRBJ1-5 | TRBV12-3/TRBV12-4 | CASSSTSPYQPQHF | TGTGCCAGCAGTTCTACTAGCCCGTATCAGCCCCAGCATTTT
- | - | TRBJ1-6 | TRBV20-1 | CSARGEGMVDSPLHF | TGCAGTGCTAGGGGGGAAGGGATGGTAGATTCACCCCTCCACTTT
- | - | TRBJ1-4 | TRBV12-5 | CASAFTLQTGMNNEKLFF | TGTGCTAGCGCGTTTACCTTACAAACAGGGATGAATAATGAAAAACTGTTTTTT
- | - | TRBJ2-2 | TRBV27 | CASSPPSGANTGELFF | TGTGCCAGCAGTCCCCCCTCGGGGGCGAACACCGGGGAGCTGTTTTTT
- | - | TRBJ2-1 | TRBV20-1 | CSATGDFNEQFF | TGCAGTGCTACCGGGGACTTCAATGAGCAGTTCTTC
- | - | TRBJ2-1 | TRBV3-1 | CASSQPGNNEQFF | TGTGCCAGCAGCCAACCAGGGAACAATGAGCAGTTCTTC
- | TRBD1 | TRBJ1-1 | TRBV7-4 | CASSPRDRGLDMNTEAFF | TGTGCCAGCAGCCCCCGGGACAGGGGGCTCGACATGAACACTGAAGCTTTCTTT
- | - | TRBJ2-7 | TRBV6-5 | CASSYSGGAGEQYF | TGTGCCAGCAGTTACTCGGGCGGGGCTGGAGAGCAGTACTTC
- | - | TRBJ2-1 | TRBV19 | CASSIPDSLYNEQFF | TGTGCCAGTAGTATCCCGGACAGTCTCTACAATGAGCAGTTCTTC
- | TRBD1 | TRBJ1-2 | TRBV20-1 | CSAREPGQYTYGYTF | TGCAGTGCTAGAGAACCGGGACAGTACACCTATGGCTACACCTTC
- | - | TRBJ1-2 | TRBV5-4 | CASTITQGSGYTF | TGTGCCAGCACCATAACCCAGGGATCCGGCTACACCTTC
- | TRBD1 | TRBJ1-4 | TRBV28 | CASSANTGATNEKLFF | TGTGCCAGCAGTGCGAACACAGGGGCAACTAATGAAAAACTGTTTTTT
- | - | TRBJ2-7 | TRBV14 | CASSQEPLYEQYF | TGTGCCAGCAGCCAAGAACCCTTGTACGAGCAGTACTTC
- | - | TRBJ1-1 | TRBV29-1 | CSALGPASNTEAFF | TGCAGCGCCCTGGGGCCAGCCTCGAACACTGAAGCTTTCTTT
- | - | TRBJ2-7 | TRBV6-2/TRBV6-3 | CASSYSTSTGDYEQYF | TGTGCCAGCAGTTACTCGACCTCTACGGGGGACTACGAGCAGTACTTC
- | TRBD1 | TRBJ2-7 | TRBV6-6 | CASTLTGAANEQYF | TGTGCCAGCACCCTGACAGGGGCGGCCAACGAGCAGTACTTC
- | - | TRBJ1-5 | TRBV19 | CASSIEIWDSNQPQHF | TGTGCCAGTAGTATTGAAATTTGGGACAGCAATCAGCCCCAGCATTTT
few | - | TRBJ2-7 | TRBV4-1 | CASSQAPGGFYEQYF | TGCGCCAGCAGCCAAGCCCCAGGTGGGTTCTACGAGCAGTACTTC
- | - | TRBJ1-1 | TRBV6-1 | CASSTFRQRLNTEAFF | TGTGCCAGCAGTACCTTCCGACAGAGGCTAAACACTGAAGCTTTCTTT
- | - | TRBJ2-7 | TRBV29-1 | CSVLSRGYEQYF | TGCAGCGTTCTAAGCCGGGGTTACGAGCAGTACTTC
- | - | TRBJ1-6 | TRBV4-1 | CASSQDGGIPLHF | TGCGCCAGCAGCCAAGACGGTGGAATACCCCTCCACTTT
- | - | TRBJ1-6 | TRBV20-1 | CSARELDGHHSPLHF | TGCAGTGCTAGAGAGTTGGACGGTCATCATTCACCCCTCCACTTT
- | - | TRBJ2-7 | TRBV28 | CASSDPQGTYEQYF | TGTGCCAGCAGCGACCCCCAGGGGACCTACGAGCAGTACTTC
- | TRBD1 | TRBJ2-1 | TRBV15 | CATSTYPTRQGRLDEQFF | TGTGCCACCAGCACCTACCCGACCCGACAGGGAAGGTTGGATGAGCAGTTCTTC
- | TRBD2 | TRBJ2-2 | TRBV19 | CASSIDPSGSQTGELFF | TGTGCCAGTAGTATAGATCCTAGCGGGAGCCAAACCGGGGAGCTGTTTTTT
- | - | TRBJ2-7 | TRBV5-5 | CASSYGQFSYEQYF | TGTGCCAGCAGCTATGGACAGTTCTCCTACGAGCAGTACTTC
- | TRBD1 | TRBJ1-1 | TRBV29-1 | CSAKTGMNTEAFF | TGCAGCGCCAAGACAGGGATGAACACTGAAGCTTTCTTT
- | - | TRBJ2-7 | TRBV28 | CASSLSLTRLSYEQYF | TGTGCCAGCAGTTTATCCCTGACTCGCCTCTCCTACGAGCAGTACTTC
- | TRBD1 | TRBJ2-1 | TRBV6-2/TRBV6-3 | CASSLKGALYNEQFF | TGTGCCAGCAGTCTTAAGGGGGCTTTGTACAATGAGCAGTTCTTC
- | - | TRBJ2-7 | TRBV27 | CASSLATGVYEQYF | TGTGCCAGCAGTCTAGCGACAGGTGTGTACGAGCAGTACTTC
- | TRBD2 | TRBJ2-1 | TRBV11-1 | CASSLLRGRTGYEQFF | TGTGCCAGCAGCTTATTACGCGGGAGGACCGGCTATGAGCAGTTCTTC
- | - | TRBJ1-4 | TRBV4-1 | CASSQAGSNEKLFF | TGCGCCAGCAGCCAAGCGGGAAGCAACGAAAAACTGTTTTTT
- | - | TRBJ1-3 | TRBV12-3/TRBV12-4 | CATPIPGGTGNTIYF | TGTGCCACCCCTATCCCCGGGGGAACTGGAAACACCATATATTTT
- | - | TRBJ2-2 | TRBV6-4 | CASSDSMNSGTGELFF | TGTGCCAGCAGTGACTCAATGAATTCGGGCACCGGGGAGCTGTTTTTT
- | - | TRBJ1-1 | TRBV30 | CAWSVVNTEAFF | TGTGCCTGGAGTGTGGTGAACACTGAAGCTTTCTTT
- | - | TRBJ2-5 | TRBV5-1 | CASSLGQGFQETQYF | TGCGCCAGCAGCTTGGGGCAGGGGTTCCAAGAGACCCAGTACTTC
- | - | TRBJ2-7 | TRBV7-9 | CAARDGAAYEQYF | TGTGCCGCGAGGGACGGAGCAGCCTACGAGCAGTACTTC
- | - | TRBJ2-1 | TRBV28 | CASSLWARRDHEQFF | TGTGCCAGCAGTTTGTGGGCCAGACGGGACCATGAGCAGTTCTTC
- | - | TRBJ2-1 | TRBV5-4 | CASSLMGMVLNEQFF | TGTGCCAGCAGCTTGATGGGAATGGTGCTCAATGAGCAGTTCTTC
- | TRBD2 | TRBJ2-7 | TRBV20-1 | CSARPSGTYEQYF | TGCAGTGCTAGGCCTAGCGGCACCTACGAGCAGTACTTC
- | TRBD1 | TRBJ1-2 | TRBV11-2 | CASSSSLGQGDGGYTF | TGTGCCAGCAGCTCATCCTTGGGACAGGGCGATGGTGGCTACACCTTC
once | - | TRBJ2-1 | TRBV5-6 | CASSFGESYNEQFF | TGTGCCAGCAGCTTTGGGGAATCCTACAATGAGCAGTTCTTC
- | - | TRBJ1-6 | TRBV6-9 | CASSYVSTPRKEPIGGPNSPLHF | TGTGCCAGCAGTTACGTGTCCACTCCCCGAAAGGAACCTATTGGGGGGCCCAATTCACCCCTCCACTTT
- | - | TRBJ1-5 | TRBV27 | CASSLYAGRQPQHF | TGTGCCAGCAGTTTATACGCAGGGAGGCAGCCCCAGCATTTT
- | - | TRBJ1-5 | TRBV6-1 | CASRLQNSNQPQHF | TGTGCCAGCAGACTACAGAATAGCAATCAGCCCCAGCATTTT
- | - | TRBJ1-1 | TRBV7-9 | CASSTWTRADTEAFF | TGTGCCAGCAGCACCTGGACAAGGGCCGACACTGAAGCTTTCTTT
- | TRBD2 | TRBJ2-4 | TRBV11-2 | CASSFEKREVTAKNIQYF | TGTGCCAGCAGCTTCGAAAAGCGGGAGGTTACGGCCAAAAACATTCAGTACTTC
- | - | TRBJ2-7 | TRBV30 | CAWSVGNEQYF | TGTGCCTGGAGTGTAGGGAACGAGCAGTACTTC
- | TRBD2 | TRBJ2-1 | TRBV27 | CASSPLAGEVYNEQFF | TGTGCCAGCAGTCCACTAGCGGGAGAAGTTTACAATGAGCAGTTCTTC
- | - | TRBJ1-2 | TRBV19 | CASRETGYYGYTF | TGTGCCAGTAGGGAAACAGGATACTATGGCTACACCTTC
- | - | TRBJ1-2 | TRBV6-2/TRBV6-3 | CASRGQGYTF | TGTGCCAGCAGAGGACAGGGCTACACCTTC
- | - | TRBJ1-4 | TRBV30 | CAWSNQANEKLFF | TGTGCCTGGAGTAATCAGGCCAATGAAAAACTGTTTTTT
- | TRBD1 | TRBJ2-7 | TRBV20-1 | CSALQTGGYEQYF | TGCAGTGCTCTTCAGACAGGGGGCTACGAGCAGTACTTC
once | - | TRBJ2-1 | TRBV19 | CASRRAGDEQFF | TGTGCCAGTAGGAGAGCCGGCGATGAGCAGTTCTTC
- | TRBD2 | TRBJ2-1 | TRBV5-4 | CASSWGTSNEQFF | TGTGCCAGCAGCTGGGGGACTAGCAATGAGCAGTTCTTC
- | TRBD1 | TRBJ1-5 | TRBV19 | CASSPQDRGGYQPQHF | TGTGCCAGTAGTCCCCAGGACAGGGGAGGATATCAGCCCCAGCATTTT
- | TRBD2 | TRBJ2-7 | TRBV7-9 | CASSPLAEREYEQYF | TGTGCCAGCAGCCCACTAGCGGAAAGGGAATACGAGCAGTACTTC
- | - | TRBJ1-2 | TRBV2 | CASSAGIRAVEDYGYTF | TGTGCCAGCAGTGCAGGGATCCGGGCCGTCGAGGACTATGGCTACACCTTC
few | - | TRBJ1-2 | TRBV10-3 | CAISEVGYGYTF | TGTGCCATCAGTGAAGTGGGTTATGGCTACACCTTC